This T cell receptor beta chain was obtained from a study of blood T cell repertoires in COVID-19 (dated by TCRdb to about 2020). In terms of the full investigation: The collaborator samples originated in the United States, Italy and Spain and spanned the acute and convalescent phases of COVID-19. The prospective study material was composed of cDNA or gDNA derived from T cells, B-cell-depleted T cells, or PBMCs. The dataset comprised deeply sampled blood TCRbeta repertoires from subjects exposed to, actively infected with, or recovered from COVID-19. The repertoires were released in a freely available public database meant as a resource for research on the immune response to SARS-CoV-2. The samples were drawn from the first 160 participants of the ongoing ImmuneRACE study and from 1,254 subjects provided by 6 global collaborators. A de-identified subject ID, COVID-19 status, age in years and sex were almost always included in the sample metadata. Where available, HLA class I and class II types were obtained from metadata supplied by the sample provider rather than from assay-based typing. The study at large found these results: Clinical and demographic metadata were provided uncurated, with the amount varying by source and participant.

One collaborating source in Seattle enrolled patients during active infection and followed them longitudinally through the course of disease. Each collaborating institution followed its own protocols to collect whole blood in K2EDTA tubes. Collaborator samples were shipped for TCRbeta analysis as frozen whole blood, isolated PBMCs, or DNA extracted from either sample type. Comment on this clone: Its antigen has not been determined. No per-base quality is available; no much larger clone lies one base away.

TCRbeta CDR3 regions were amplified from genomic DNA by means of the immunoSEQ Assay, a bias-controlled multiplex PCR. In the original analysis: The number of nucleated cells in each sample was estimated from the amplification of reference gene primers within the assay. To quantify the absolute abundance of each unique TCRbeta CDR3 rearrangement, sequence reads were collapsed and filtered. Productive Simpson clonality was computed per sample as the square root of Simpson's diversity index over productive rearrangements. Entries here come from immuneACCESS through TCRdb and include only in-frame sequences with V and J called. Some clones fail to appear in such tables; in the studies checked, an unresolved V gene covers under half of the shortfall, and the cause of the remainder is unknown. V and J calls plus clone size are reproduced from that table; the DNA served to infer D and trimming. In all, the sample holds some 300,000 clones, and 75% to 90% of those were seen once. The ten biggest clones cover around 13% of the sample.

The sample was peripheral blood. The TCR originated in a woman aged 70 to 79 with COVID-19, enrolled during active disease.

In nucleotide form, the sequence is TGTGCCAGCAGTTCGGTAGAGGTTAACTATGGCTACACCTTC. Its protein is CASSSVEVNYGYTF. Rearrangement joined TRBV6-7 to TRBJ1-2; confidence is insufficient to name the D gene. TRBV6-7 qualifies as an ORF whose function is uncertain. V is shortened by 4 bases, J by 1 base, and the region joining them spans 10 bases. The cysteine opens and the phenylalanine closes a CDR3 of 14 amino acids. Just the 42-base CDR3 DNA is kept, in frame starting at base 1.